The 28 T cell receptor beta chains listed next were all sequenced from one sample in a study of blood T cell repertoires in COVID-19 (dated by TCRdb to the early 2020s). The method behind the library was the immunoSEQ multiplex PCR assay. This immuneACCESS table, as held by TCRdb, lists in-frame sequences with V and J called but not all clones. Of the missing ones, under half trace to an unresolved V gene in checked studies; the others have no known cause. This sample gives about 80,000 clones in total; approximately 88% of them show up just once. In total, the top ten clones hold almost 7% of the sample. The sample comprised peripheral blood. All receptors come from a woman of 80 years or more with acute or convalescent COVID-19.

The chain carries TRBV6-2 or TRBV6-3 and TRBJ2-5, with D tentatively TRBD1 (5 bases). The V and J ends lost 3 bases and 2 bases respectively, with 16 bases between them. CDR1 and CDR2 (germline): MNHEY, SVGEGT. The CDR3 length is 16 residues. The CDR3 spells CASSYMGSAGQETQYF. CDR3 DNA sequence: TGTGCCAGCAGTTATATGGGTTCGGCAGGGCAAGAGACCCAGTACTTC.

The V gene is TRBV20-1, the J gene TRBJ1-1; tentatively, D is TRBD1 (5 bases). From germline, CDR1 is DFQATT and CDR2 SNEGSKA (reference sequence). V lost 6 bases to trimming and J lost 3 bases, with 8 bases between them. There are 11 residues in the CDR3. CDR3 residues: CSAGVYTEAFF. The CDR3 region has the DNA TGCAGTGCAGGGGTTTACACTGAAGCTTTCTTT.

This clone was detected only once. CDR3 DNA sequence: TGCGCCAGCAGCTGGCCAACAGATACGCAGTATTTT. This encodes CASSWPTDTQYF. V is TRBV5-1 and J is TRBJ2-3; no firm D call. CDR3 size: 12 residues. The germline V gene encodes CDR1 SGHRS and CDR2 YFSETQ. V was trimmed by 3 bases and J by 3 bases, leaving 5 bases between them.

The chain employs TRBV5-1 and TRBJ2-1; 9 nucleotides line up with TRBD2. This CDR3 is 16 amino acids long. Germline V gene lookup returns CDR1 SGHRS and CDR2 YFSETQ. V was clipped by 0 bases and J by 6 bases; unmatched bases: 7. As DNA, the CDR3 is TGCGCCAGCAGCTTGGGACCGGGACTAGCTCCCAATGAGCAGTTCTTC. Its translation: CASSLGPGLAPNEQFF.

This clone was observed a handful of times. The chain combines TRBV7-9 with TRBJ1-6, with D perhaps TRBD1 (6 bases). Germline loops: CDR1 SEHNR, CDR2 FQNEAQ (reference sequence). CDR3 size: 15 residues. The V end lost 10 bases, the J end lost 8 bases, and 21 bases lay between the germline ends. CDR3 amino acids: CAILTGWGNDSPLHF. CDR3 DNA sequence: TGTGCCATTTTGACAGGCTGGGGAAACGATTCACCCCTCCACTTT.

The chain joins TRBV4-1 to TRBJ2-7; D gene uncertain. With 0 bases removed from V and 2 bases from J, the gap between germline ends came to 8 bases. This CDR3 is 14 amino acids long. Germline V lookup: CDR1 MGHRA, CDR2 YSYEKL. DNA for the CDR3: TGCGCCAGCAGCCAAGATCCTGCTACCTACGAGCAGTACTTC. Its translation: CASSQDPATYEQYF.

The CDR3 sequence: CAGRRGQGTEAFF. The CDR3 DNA reads TGTGCCGGTCGCAGGGGGCAGGGGACTGAAGCTTTCTTT. V is TRBV2 and J is TRBJ1-1, with TRBD1 matching over 8 bases. Germline trimming cut 11 bases from V and 5 bases from J; bases unmatched to any gene: 10. Germline lookup yields CDR1 SNHLY and CDR2 FYNNEI. The CDR3 runs 13 residues.

The chain has TRBV30 and TRBJ1-3; D unresolved. Germline loops: CDR1 GTSNPN, CDR2 SVGIG (reference sequence). The CDR3 totals 13 residues. Trimming removed 5 bases at V and 4 bases at J, with 12 bases between. This CDR3 reads CAWDREDGNTIYF. CDR3 coding DNA: TGTGCCTGGGATCGGGAGGACGGAAACACCATATATTTT.

The genes are TRBV10-3 and TRBJ2-1; D not resolved. V was cut by 10 bases and J by 1 base, with 14 bases left in between. Germline values: CDR1 ENHRY, CDR2 SYGVKD. The CDR3 length is 14 residues. The CDR3 reads CATERDRSYNEQFF. DNA of the CDR3: TGTGCCACCGAGCGAGACCGGTCCTACAATGAGCAGTTCTTC.

This clone was seen just once. The chain is built from TRBV7-3 and TRBJ2-3; D might be TRBD1 (6 bases). Germline lookup yields CDR1 SGHTA and CDR2 FQGTGA. The CDR3 length is 15 residues. With 5 bases removed from V and 5 bases from J, the gap between germline ends came to 17 bases. The CDR3 DNA sequence: TGTGCCAGCAGCCCTTTGGGGGCAAGAGGAGATACGCAGTATTTT. Translation: CASSPLGARGDTQYF.

The chain is built from TRBV29-1 and TRBJ2-7, with 11 bases matching TRBD1. The V gene end was trimmed by 4 bases and the J gene end by 5 bases; junction bases not matched to a gene: 7. This CDR3 has 14 residues. CDR1 is SQVTM and CDR2 is ANQGSEA in the germline V gene. Written as DNA, the CDR3 is TGCAGCGTTGGCGGCGGACAGGGGGCGGACGAGCAGTACTTC. Its protein product is CSVGGGQGADEQYF.

This clone appeared a single time. The chain joins TRBV6-6 to TRBJ2-5, with D unresolved. The CDR3 runs 14 residues. The V end was cut by 0 bases, the J end by 5 bases, with 10 bases between. Per germline, CDR1 MNHNY and CDR2 SVGAGI (reference sequence). The CDR3 sequence is CASSYSPGMETQYF. CDR3 DNA: TGTGCCAGCAGTTACTCTCCCGGTATGGAGACCCAGTACTTC.

The chain couples TRBV18 to TRBJ1-3; D call uncertain. V shed 3 bases and J shed 5 bases, with 8 bases lying between them. The germline CDR1 and CDR2 sequences are KGHSH and LQKENI. This CDR3 contains 13 residues. DNA for the CDR3: TGTGCCAGCTCACCGCCGGTCCGAAACACCATATATTTT. Protein product: CASSPPVRNTIYF.

The chain is built from TRBV5-3 and TRBJ2-1, with D hard to call. TRBV5-3 is an ORF; its function is uncertain. Trimming left V 6 bases short and J 7 bases short, with 11 bases between. This CDR3 spans 12 amino acids. CDR3 protein: CARKRQTNEQFF. CDR3 nucleotides: TGTGCCAGAAAAAGGCAGACTAATGAGCAGTTCTTC.

This rearrangement joins TRBV12-5 to TRBJ2-3; 12 bases match TRBD1. The trim removed 11 bases at V and 2 bases at J, leaving 11 bases unmatched. CDR1 is LGHNT, CDR2 FRNRAP, per germline. The CDR3 is 16 amino acids. The CDR3 DNA reads as TGTGCTCTGCGTGCGGGGGACAGGGGGCTCACAGATACGCAGTATTTT. Its protein product is CALRAGDRGLTDTQYF.

In its sample, this clone was seen a few times. This chain joins TRBV3-1 (or the pseudogene TRBV3-2) and TRBJ1-2; tentative D call: TRBD1 (5 bases). Germline V gene lookup returns CDR1 LGHDT and CDR2 YNNKEL (reference sequence). The CDR3 consists of 13 residues. The V and J ends lost 2 bases and 4 bases respectively, with 8 bases between them. The CDR3 here is CASSQRGVYGYTF. The CDR3 DNA reads TGTGCCAGCAGCCAACGGGGGGTCTATGGCTACACCTTC.

The chain employs TRBV6-2 or TRBV6-3 and TRBJ2-3, with 8 bases that match TRBD2. This CDR3 is 16 amino acids long. Germline V gene lookup returns CDR1 MNHEY and CDR2 SVGEGT. V trimming: 4 bases; J trimming: 0 bases; junction bases outside the gene matches: 6. The CDR3 protein is CASSWGGGTSTDTQYF. In nucleotides, the CDR3 is TGTGCCAGCAGTTGGGGCGGGGGGACTAGCACAGATACGCAGTATTTT.

The chain recombines TRBV27 with TRBJ1-2; maybe TRBD1 (5 bases). The CDR3 runs to 17 residues. The V end was cut by 5 bases, the J end by 2 bases, with 21 bases between. The germline V gene encodes CDR1 MNHEY and CDR2 SMNVEV (reference sequence). DNA of the CDR3: TGTGCCAGCAGTCCGACAGTGCGGCTAACCCACAACTATGGCTACACCTTC. It is translated as CASSPTVRLTHNYGYTF.

The gene calls are TRBV3-1 (or the pseudogene TRBV3-2) and TRBJ2-1; 9 bases match TRBD2. Germline loops: CDR1 LGHDT, CDR2 YNNKEL (reference sequence). This CDR3 has 17 amino acids. Trimming took 5 bases from V and 0 from J; bases not matched to a gene: 8. CDR3 DNA sequence: TGTGCCAGCAGCTACGGGACTAGCCGGTCCTCCTACAATGAGCAGTTCTTC. Its protein is CASSYGTSRSSYNEQFF.

This clone was counted only a few times. The chain uses TRBV5-1 and TRBJ2-1; TRBD2 matches at 11 bases. CDR3 length: 14 residues. V was pared by 1 base and J by 9 bases, with 3 bases of the junction left unmatched. Germline V gene lookup returns CDR1 SGHRS and CDR2 YFSETQ. The CDR3 DNA reads as TGCGCCAGCAGCTTGACTAGCGGGAGCCCTGAGCAGTTCTTC. Protein: CASSLTSGSPEQFF. The full variable domain, completed using reference TRBV5-1 and TRBJ2-1, is KAGVTQTPRYLIKTRGQQVTLSCSPISGHRSVSWYQQTPGQGLQFLFEYFSETQRNKGNFPGRFSGRQFSNSRSEMNVSTLELGDSALYLCASSLTSGSPEQFFGPGTRLTVL.

V is TRBV14 and J is TRBJ1-3; no clear D gene. This CDR3 spans 17 amino acids. The V and J ends lost 0 bases and 0 bases respectively, with 12 bases between them. Germline-derived CDR1 and CDR2 are SGHDN and FVKESK. The chain's CDR3 is CASSQDVADFSGNTIYF. The DNA for the CDR3 is TGTGCCAGCAGCCAAGATGTGGCAGACTTCTCTGGAAACACCATATATTTT.

In this sample, this clone turned up once. The chain employs TRBV4-2 and TRBJ1-2; D ambiguous. The CDR3 is 16 amino acids. The ends were cut back, 4 bases at V and 2 bases at J, with 17 bases in the middle. Germline V gives CDR1 LGHNA, CDR2 YNFKEQ. CDR3 nucleotide sequence: TGTGCCAGCAGCCCCCGACTTGTACTAACGAACTATGGCTACACCTTC. Protein product: CASSPRLVLTNYGYTF.

This clone was observed a handful of times. V and J are TRBV7-2 and TRBJ1-2, with D tentatively TRBD1 (6 bases). V gave up 2 bases and J gave up 3 bases, with 7 bases separating them. The CDR3 sequence is 13 residues long. The germline CDR1 and CDR2 sequences are SGHTA and FQGNSA. CDR3 bases: TGTGCCAGCAGCTTAAGGGGGTACTATGGCTACACCTTC. Translating gives CASSLRGYYGYTF.

V and J are TRBV27 and TRBJ2-5, with TRBD2 matching over 11 bases. Germline loops: CDR1 MNHEY, CDR2 SMNVEV (reference sequence). The V and J ends lost 8 bases and 2 bases, in that order; junction bases with no gene match: 7. The length of the CDR3 is 15 residues. The CDR3 DNA follows: TGTGCCAGCGGATCCCTAGCGGGGGGACAAGAGACCCAGTACTTC. This encodes CASGSLAGGQETQYF.

This clone was found once. The gene calls are TRBV7-9 and TRBJ2-3; the match to TRBD2 covers 13 bases. With V trimmed by 4 bases and J by 4 bases, 2 bases remained unmatched. CDR3 length: 15 residues. Per germline, CDR1 SEHNR and CDR2 FQNEAQ (reference sequence). The CDR3 region has the DNA TGTGCCAGCAGCTCACTAGCGGGAGGGGCAGATACGCAGTATTTT. Translating it yields CASSSLAGGADTQYF.

The V and J genes are TRBV5-4 and TRBJ2-7; 12 bases fit TRBD2. The CDR3 totals 20 residues. Trimming cost V 3 bases and J 5 bases; bases outside gene matches: 21. Germline lookup yields CDR1 SGHNT and CDR2 YYREEE (reference sequence). The CDR3: CASSSARTSGERVVGNEQYF. The CDR3 DNA follows: TGTGCCAGCAGCTCCGCCAGGACTAGCGGGGAGAGGGTCGTCGGCAACGAGCAGTACTTC. The entire variable domain, with the rest obtained from reference TRBV5-4 and TRBJ2-7, is as follows: ETGVTQSPTHLIKTRGQQVTLRCSSQSGHNTVSWYQQALGQGPQFIFQYYREEENGRGNFPPRFSGLQFPNYSSELNVNALELDDSALYLCASSSARTSGERVVGNEQYFGPGTRLTVT.

The gene calls are TRBV7-2 and TRBJ1-1; D may be TRBD1 (5 bases). The CDR3 contains 16 residues. Trimming stripped 4 bases from V and 5 bases from J, with 20 bases between. Germline V gene sequence: CDR1 SGHTA, CDR2 FQGNSA. CDR3 sequence (DNA): TGTGCCAGCAGCTCCCCGCCGCCTCGGGGGTTTACTGAAGCTTTCTTT. It is translated as CASSSPPPRGFTEAFF.

Turning to this clone: This CDR3 is also generated by other DNA sequences in the sample. V usage is TRBV7-3 and J usage is TRBJ1-2; 8 bases are a match to TRBD1. This CDR3 has 14 residues. J lost 7 bases, V lost 5 bases, and 9 bases had no gene match. CDR1 and CDR2 from the germline V gene are SGHTA and FQGTGA. CDR3 protein: CASSLDTGGSGYTF. DNA of the CDR3: TGTGCCAGCAGCCTCGATACAGGGGGAAGTGGCTACACCTTC.